This T cell receptor (beta chain) was captured by sequencing in a study of T cells in women clearing cervical HPV infection. Sequencing used immunoSEQ multiplex PCR; TCRdb keeps in-frame clones, though not all of them. The repertoire table contains about 20,000 clones. The germline gives CDR1 SGHNT, CDR2 YYREEE (reference sequence). The CDR3 sequence is 13 residues long. With V trimmed by 1 base and J by 7 bases, 2 bases remained unmatched. Concerning this clone: Its target is unknown. The read stops 3 residues short of the end of the CDR3; the missing end is completed from the germline J gene.

Study findings and constraints: Richness plus V gene abundances separated cases from controls with AUC roughly 0.88.

Sequenced sample: blood buffy coat. This chain joins TRBV5-4 and TRBJ1-2; 9 bases fit TRBD1. The sequence was collected from a woman aged 18 to 75 with a cervical HPV16 infection that either progressed to CIN3+ or cleared (not recorded which). This CDR3 is CASSLTGGLGYTF. The CDR3 bases that were read are TGTGCCAGCAGCTTGACAGGGGGCCTTGGC.